This TCR beta chain originates from a study of cytotoxic CD8 clonotypes in ibrutinib-treated CLL. Study at large: Among the patients, over 9 presented as relapsed/refractory and around 15 as treatment-naive; 17 to 18 showed unmutated IGHV.

Researchers set a sequencing depth target of 1 in 200,000 to 1 in 1 million T cells. Only in-frame clones appear in the TCRdb table, and some are missing; sequencing was by immunoSEQ multiplex PCR. The sample records some 310,000 clones, about 80% being singletons. V lost 6 bases to trimming and J lost 0 bases, with 9 bases between them. Per the germline V gene, CDR1 is MNHEY and CDR2 is SVGAGI. This CDR3 comprises 14 residues. The sample was PBMCs, taken before ibrutinib treatment. The chain employs TRBV6-5 and TRBJ2-4, with TRBD1 as a possible D gene (5 bases). This sequence originates from a human donor with chronic lymphocytic leukemia. Here the CDR3 reads CASRQALAKNIQYF. The CDR3 region has the DNA TGTGCCAGCAGACAGGCCCTAGCCAAAAACATTCAGTACTTC.